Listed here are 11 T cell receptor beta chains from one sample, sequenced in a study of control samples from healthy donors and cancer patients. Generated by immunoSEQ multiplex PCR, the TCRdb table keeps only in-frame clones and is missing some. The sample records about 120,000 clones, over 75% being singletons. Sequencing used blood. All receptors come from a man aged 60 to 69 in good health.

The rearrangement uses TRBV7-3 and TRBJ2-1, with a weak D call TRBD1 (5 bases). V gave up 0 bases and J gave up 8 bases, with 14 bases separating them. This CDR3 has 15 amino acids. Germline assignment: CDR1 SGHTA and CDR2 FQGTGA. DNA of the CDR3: TGTGCCAGCAGCTTAACGCTAAGGGGCGAGGATGAGCAGTTCTTC. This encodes CASSLTLRGEDEQFF.

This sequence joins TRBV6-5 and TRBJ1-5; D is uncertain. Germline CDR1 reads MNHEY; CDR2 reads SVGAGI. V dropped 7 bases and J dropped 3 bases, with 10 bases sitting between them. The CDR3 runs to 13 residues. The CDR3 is CASTEAANQPQHF. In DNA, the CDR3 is TGTGCCAGCACGGAGGCAGCCAATCAGCCCCAGCATTTT.

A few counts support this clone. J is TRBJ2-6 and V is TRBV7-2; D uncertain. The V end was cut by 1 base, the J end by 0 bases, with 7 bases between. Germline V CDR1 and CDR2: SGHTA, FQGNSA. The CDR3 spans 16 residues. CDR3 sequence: CASSLVGGSGANVLTF. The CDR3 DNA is TGTGCCAGCAGCTTAGTGGGCGGCTCTGGGGCCAACGTCCTGACTTTC.

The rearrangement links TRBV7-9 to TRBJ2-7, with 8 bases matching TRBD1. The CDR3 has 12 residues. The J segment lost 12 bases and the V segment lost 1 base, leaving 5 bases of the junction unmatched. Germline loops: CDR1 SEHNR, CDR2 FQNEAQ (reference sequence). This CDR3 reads CASSLVGQVMYF. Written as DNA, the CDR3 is TGTGCCAGCAGCTTAGTGGGACAGGTGATGTACTTC.

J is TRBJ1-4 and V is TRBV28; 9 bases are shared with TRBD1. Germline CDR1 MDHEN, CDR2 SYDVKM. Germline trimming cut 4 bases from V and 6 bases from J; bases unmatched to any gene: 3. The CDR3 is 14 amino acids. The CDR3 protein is CASSSGQGYEKLFF. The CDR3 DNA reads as TGTGCCAGCAGTTCGGGACAGGGCTATGAAAAACTGTTTTTT.

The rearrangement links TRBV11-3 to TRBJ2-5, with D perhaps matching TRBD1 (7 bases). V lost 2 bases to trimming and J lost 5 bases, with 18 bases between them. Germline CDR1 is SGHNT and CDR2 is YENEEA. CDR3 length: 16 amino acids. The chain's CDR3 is CASSLSGGGGLETQYF. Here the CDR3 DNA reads TGTGCCAGCAGCTTAAGTGGAGGGGGCGGGCTGGAGACCCAGTACTTC.

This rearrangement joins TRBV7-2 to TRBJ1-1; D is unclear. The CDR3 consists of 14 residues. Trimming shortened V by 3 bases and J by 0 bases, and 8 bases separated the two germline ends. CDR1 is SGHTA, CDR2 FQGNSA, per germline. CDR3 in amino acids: CASSFAALNTEAFF. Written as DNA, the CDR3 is TGTGCCAGCAGCTTCGCGGCACTGAACACTGAAGCTTTCTTT.

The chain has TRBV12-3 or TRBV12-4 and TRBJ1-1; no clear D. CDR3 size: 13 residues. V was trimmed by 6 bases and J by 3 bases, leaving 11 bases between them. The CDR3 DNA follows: TGTGCCAGCAGACTCACCCAAGACACTGAAGCTTTCTTT. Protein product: CASRLTQDTEAFF.

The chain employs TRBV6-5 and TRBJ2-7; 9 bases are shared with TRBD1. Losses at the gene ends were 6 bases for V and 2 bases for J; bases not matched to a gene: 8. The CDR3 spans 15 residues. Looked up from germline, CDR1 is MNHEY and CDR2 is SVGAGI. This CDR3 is CASSPRDRVTYEQYF. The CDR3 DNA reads TGTGCCAGCAGCCCCCGGGACAGGGTTACCTACGAGCAGTACTTC.

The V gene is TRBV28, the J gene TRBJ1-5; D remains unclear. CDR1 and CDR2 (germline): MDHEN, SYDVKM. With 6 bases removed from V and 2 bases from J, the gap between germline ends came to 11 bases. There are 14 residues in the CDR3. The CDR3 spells CASREGGGNQPQHF. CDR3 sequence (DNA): TGTGCCAGCAGGGAGGGTGGAGGCAATCAGCCCCAGCATTTT.

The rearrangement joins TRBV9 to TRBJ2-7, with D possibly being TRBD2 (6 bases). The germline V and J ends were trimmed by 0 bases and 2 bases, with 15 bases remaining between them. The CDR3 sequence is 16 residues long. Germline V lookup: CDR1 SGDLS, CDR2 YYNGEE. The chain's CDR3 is CASSVEPGDLPYEQYF. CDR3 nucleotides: TGTGCCAGCAGCGTAGAACCGGGGGACCTACCCTACGAGCAGTACTTC.